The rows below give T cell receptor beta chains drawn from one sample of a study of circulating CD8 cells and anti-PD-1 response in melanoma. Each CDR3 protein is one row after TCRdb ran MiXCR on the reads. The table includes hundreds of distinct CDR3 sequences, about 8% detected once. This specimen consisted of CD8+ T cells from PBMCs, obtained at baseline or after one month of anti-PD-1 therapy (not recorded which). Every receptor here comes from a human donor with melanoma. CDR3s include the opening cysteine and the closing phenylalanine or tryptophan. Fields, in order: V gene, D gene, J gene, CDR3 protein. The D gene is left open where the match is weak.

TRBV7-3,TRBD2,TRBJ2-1,CASSLRAALAGEPSPNEQFF
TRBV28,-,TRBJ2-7,CASSFKAYEQYF
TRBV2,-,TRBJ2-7,CASSEGDYEQYF
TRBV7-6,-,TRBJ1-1,CASSPRLSTEAFF
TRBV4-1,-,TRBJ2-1,CASSSLGHSSYNEQFF
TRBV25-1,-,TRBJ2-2,CASSDDGGRYTGELFF
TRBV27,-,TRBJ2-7,CASSGATSQHEQYF
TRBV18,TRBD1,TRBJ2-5,CASSPSDRVGIQYF
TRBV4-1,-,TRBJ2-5,CASSQEKKGRDQETQYF
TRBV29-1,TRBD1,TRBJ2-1,CSLGTGSVSYNEQFF
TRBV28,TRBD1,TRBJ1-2,CASSTGTGLRGYTF
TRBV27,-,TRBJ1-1,CASSSPGYLNTEAFF
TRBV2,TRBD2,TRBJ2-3,CASSATSGDTDTQYF
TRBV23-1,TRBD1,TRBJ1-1,CASSRDRGRNTEAFF
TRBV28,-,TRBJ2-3,CASSFLSGTDTQYF
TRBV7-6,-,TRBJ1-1,CASSLDVGVNTEAFF
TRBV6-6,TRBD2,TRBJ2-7,CASSAGTSGGFRVYEQYF
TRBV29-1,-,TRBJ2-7,CSVESTGATEYEQYF
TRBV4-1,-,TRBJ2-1,CASSQALRVYNEQFF
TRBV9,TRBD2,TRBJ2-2,CASSGAGGTGELFF
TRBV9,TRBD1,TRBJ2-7,CASSVYPDRADEQYF
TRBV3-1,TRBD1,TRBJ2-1,CASSHVVKWDRAYNEQFF
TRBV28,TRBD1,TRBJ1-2,CASSLFTGAWGYTF
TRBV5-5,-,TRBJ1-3,CASSLTRASSGNTIYF
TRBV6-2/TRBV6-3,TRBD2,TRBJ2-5,CASTKGLAVQETQYF
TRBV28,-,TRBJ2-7,CASSLSVGNEQYF
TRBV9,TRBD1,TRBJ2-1,CASSGGTAYNEQFF